This TCR beta chain was retrieved from a study of CD8+ T cells in alopecia areata. Study-wide results and limits: The study found that many expanded lesional clones persisted in scalp and blood during tofacitinib. Scalp clonality and expanded CD8+ clones among the top 100 fell significantly with tofacitinib.

It was cDNA, reverse transcribed from extracted RNA, that served as the sequencing template. TCRdb's copy holds only in-frame clones and misses some; the assay was immunoSEQ multiplex PCR. The sample lists 190,000 or so clones; roughly 50% were seen once. Germline V gives CDR1 MGHDK, CDR2 SYGVNS. This CDR3 region has 15 residues. V lost 2 bases to trimming and J lost 0 bases, with 10 bases between them. There are a few counts of this clone. Its antigen is not known. The treatment here: oral pan-JAK inhibitor, 5-10 mg twice daily. The chain uses TRBV25-1 and TRBJ1-1; D gene uncertain. The material sequenced was CD8+ T cells sorted from blood, taken at week 24, from a patient treated with tofacitinib. The clonotype originates from a human donor with alopecia areata. The CDR3 region has the DNA TGTGCCAGCAGTGAAGGTCGGGGATTGAACACTGAAGCTTTCTTT. Protein: CASSEGRGLNTEAFF.